This T cell receptor beta chain was captured by sequencing in a study of response to subunit inactivated influenza vaccine. TCRdb recomputed calls from the RT-PCR reads with MiXCR, one row per CDR3 protein. The sample carries about 620,000 distinct CDR3 sequences, around 11% recorded once. These data also formed part of another study, on T cells expressing NK-cell markers. That report notes: UMIs were included in TCR beta cDNA generated by 5'RACE template switching. It was sorted CD3+CD56+NKG2C+, CD3+CD56+NKG2C- and CD3+CD56-NKG2C+ T cells that supplied the TCR beta repertoires. HCMV seropositivity characterized most of the eight sequenced donors, and seronegativity one. The leading position in the CD3+CD56-NKG2C+ fraction of four donors also went to these clonotypes.

The sample in question was PBMCs from blood, obtained on the day of vaccination. The TCR comes from a man aged 45-65 years who received an inactivated influenza vaccine.

The CDR3 here is CASSQTYTGEDDNEQFF. The CDR3 DNA reads TGTGCCAGCAGCCAGACCTATACGGGAGAGGACGACAATGAGCAGTTCTTC. The gene calls are TRBV7-4 and TRBJ2-1, with TRBD2 as a possible D gene (6 bases). The CDR3 is 17 amino acids. Germline CDR1 SGHVT, CDR2 SQSDAQ. With 5 bases removed from V and 5 bases from J, the gap between germline ends came to 22 bases.